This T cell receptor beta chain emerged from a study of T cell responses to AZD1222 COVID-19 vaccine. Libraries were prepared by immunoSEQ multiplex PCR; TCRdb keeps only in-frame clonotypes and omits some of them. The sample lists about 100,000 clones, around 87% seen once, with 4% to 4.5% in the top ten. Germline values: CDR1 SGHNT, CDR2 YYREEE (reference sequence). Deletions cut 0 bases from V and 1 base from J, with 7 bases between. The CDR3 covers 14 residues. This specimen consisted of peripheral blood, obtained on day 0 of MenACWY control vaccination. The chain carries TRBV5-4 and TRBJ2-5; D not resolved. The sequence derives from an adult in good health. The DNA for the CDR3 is TGTGCCAGCAGCTTGGAGATGGTCCAAGAGACCCAGTACTTC. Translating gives CASSLEMVQETQYF.